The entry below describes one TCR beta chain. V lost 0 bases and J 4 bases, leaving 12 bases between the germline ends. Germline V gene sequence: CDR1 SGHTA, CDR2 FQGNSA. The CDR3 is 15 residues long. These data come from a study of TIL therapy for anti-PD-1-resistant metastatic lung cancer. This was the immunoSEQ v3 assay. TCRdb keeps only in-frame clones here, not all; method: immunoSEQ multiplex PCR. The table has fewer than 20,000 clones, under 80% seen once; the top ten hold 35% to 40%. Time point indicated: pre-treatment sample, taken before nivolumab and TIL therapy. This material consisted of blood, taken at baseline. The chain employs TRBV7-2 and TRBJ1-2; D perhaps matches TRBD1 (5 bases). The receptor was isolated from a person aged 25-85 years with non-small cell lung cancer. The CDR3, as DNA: TGTGCCAGCAGCTTAGCCCCCGCAGGGTTCTATGGCTACACCTTC. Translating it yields CASSLAPAGFYGYTF. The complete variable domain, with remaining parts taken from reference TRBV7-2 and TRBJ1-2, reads GAGVSQSPSNKVTEKGKDVELRCDPISGHTALYWYRQSLGQGLEFLIYFQGNSAPDKSGLPSDRFSAERTGGSVSTLTIQRTQQEDSAVYLCASSLAPAGFYGYTFGSGTRLTVV.